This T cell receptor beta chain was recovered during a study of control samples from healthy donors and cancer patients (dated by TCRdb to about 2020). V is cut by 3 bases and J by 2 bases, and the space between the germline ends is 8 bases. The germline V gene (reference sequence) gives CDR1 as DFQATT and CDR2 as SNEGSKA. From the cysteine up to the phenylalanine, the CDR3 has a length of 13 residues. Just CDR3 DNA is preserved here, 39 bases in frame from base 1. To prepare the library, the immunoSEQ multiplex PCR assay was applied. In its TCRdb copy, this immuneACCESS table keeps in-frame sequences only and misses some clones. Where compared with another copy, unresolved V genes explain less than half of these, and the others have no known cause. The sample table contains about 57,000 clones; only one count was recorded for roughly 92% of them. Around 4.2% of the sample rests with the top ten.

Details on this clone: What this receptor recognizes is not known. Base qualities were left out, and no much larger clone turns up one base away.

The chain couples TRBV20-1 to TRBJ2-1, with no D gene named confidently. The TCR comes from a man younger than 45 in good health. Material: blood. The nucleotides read TGCAGTGCTAGTGGGCAGACCTACAATGAGCAGTTCTTC. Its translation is CSASGQTYNEQFF.